These 9 T cell receptor beta chains were sequenced from one sample in a study of T cell repertoires in cytomegalovirus infection. TCRdb called the reads again in MiXCR, with one record for every CDR3 protein. The sample yields 350,000 to 450,000 distinct CDR3 sequences, around a sixth seen once. The sample consisted of PBMCs. The source of these receptors is a human donor in good health (CMV status not recorded). Some clones in this sample may be carry-over from other donors' samples.

This clonotype was observed a few times. The chain is built from TRBV12-3 or TRBV12-4 and TRBJ1-6; a weak D match, TRBD1 (5 bases). V was cut by 6 bases and J by 11 bases, with 14 bases left in between. CDR3 size: 13 residues. CDR3 DNA: TGTGCCAGCAGCCCTCTAGGGGTAGCACCCCTCCACTTT. Its protein product is CASSPLGVAPLHF.

This clonotype was counted many times. The chain is built from TRBV7-9 and TRBJ1-1; weak D call: TRBD1 (5 bases). The CDR3 is 14 residues long. CDR1 is SEHNR and CDR2 is FQNEAQ in the germline V gene (reference sequence). The ends were cut back, 5 bases at V and 1 base at J, with 11 bases in the middle. The CDR3 DNA reads TGTGCCAGCAGCCGCGGGGGACGGAACACTGAAGCTTTCTTT. It specifies CASSRGGRNTEAFF. Filled out from reference TRBV7-9 and TRBJ1-1, the complete variable domain reads DTGVSQNPRHKITKRGQNVTFRCDPISEHNRLYWYRQTLGQGPEFLTYFQNEAQLEKSRLLSDRFSAERPKGSFSTLEIQRTEQGDSAMYLCASSRGGRNTEAFFGQGTRLTVV.

This clonotype appeared many times. The chain carries TRBV12-3 or TRBV12-4 and TRBJ2-7; 9 nucleotides line up with TRBD1. Trimming cost V 6 bases and J 5 bases; bases outside gene matches: 8. The length of the CDR3 is 14 residues. CDR3 residues: CASRAGTGSHEQYF. In nucleotides, the CDR3 is TGTGCCAGCAGGGCCGGGACAGGGAGCCACGAGCAGTACTTC.

CDR3 in amino acids: CASSSGWDEQFF. Written as DNA, the CDR3 is TGTGCCAGTAGTTCAGGGTGGGATGAGCAGTTCTTC. V is TRBV19 and J is TRBJ2-1, with D tentatively TRBD1 (5 bases). The CDR3 runs to 12 residues. Germline V gene data show CDR1 as LNHDA and CDR2 as SQIVND (reference sequence). The ends were cut back, 5 bases at V and 8 bases at J, with 10 bases in the middle. The full variable domain, with the rest looked up from reference TRBV19 and TRBJ2-1, is DGGITQSPKYLFRKEGQNVTLSCEQNLNHDAMYWYRQDPGQGLRLIYYSQIVNDFQKGDIAEGYSVSREKKESFPLTVTSAQKNPTAFYLCASSSGWDEQFFGPGTRLTVL.

This chain links TRBV5-1 with TRBJ2-7; the D call may be TRBD1 or TRBD2 (5 bases each). The germline gives CDR1 SGHRS, CDR2 YFSETQ. The CDR3 consists of 17 residues. Trimming shortened V by 2 bases and J by 1 base, and 19 bases separated the two germline ends. The CDR3 bases are TGCGCCAGCAGCTTACCAACCGGGACGGGTAGGTCCTACGAGCAGTACTTC. Encoded protein: CASSLPTGTGRSYEQYF. Filled out from reference TRBV5-1 and TRBJ2-7, the complete variable domain reads KAGVTQTPRYLIKTRGQQVTLSCSPISGHRSVSWYQQTPGQGLQFLFEYFSETQRNKGNFPGRFSGRQFSNSRSEMNVSTLELGDSALYLCASSLPTGTGRSYEQYFGPGTRLTVT.

This clonotype came up many times. The rearrangement uses TRBV7-2 and TRBJ2-7, with D tentatively TRBD1 (6 bases). From germline, CDR1 is SGHTA and CDR2 FQGNSA. The CDR3 spans 14 residues. V was shortened by 2 bases and J by 3 bases, with 11 bases between the two germline ends. CDR3 DNA: TGTGCCAGCAGCTTAAGCGCCAGGGGCTACGAGCAGTACTTC. This gives the protein CASSLSARGYEQYF.

There are many counts of this clonotype. The chain carries TRBV7-9 and TRBJ2-1; possibly TRBD1 or TRBD2 for D (5 bases each). This CDR3 comprises 15 residues. V was trimmed by 5 bases and J by 8 bases, leaving 19 bases between them. Germline values: CDR1 SEHNR, CDR2 FQNEAQ (reference sequence). CDR3 residues: CASSGRDPTPHEQFF. In DNA form, the CDR3 reads TGTGCCAGCAGCGGCCGGGACCCCACCCCCCATGAGCAGTTCTTC.

In its sample, this clonotype ranks as medium-sized (0.01 to 0.1%). V gene TRBV12-3 or TRBV12-4 combines with J gene TRBJ1-5; TRBD1 might be the D (5 bases). The V end was cut by 6 bases, the J end by 2 bases, with 17 bases between. This CDR3 comprises 16 residues. CDR3 region: CASRPYGTRGNQPQHF. The CDR3 coding sequence is TGTGCCAGCAGACCATACGGGACCCGTGGCAATCAGCCCCAGCATTTT.

This clonotype was seen only a few times. This chain joins TRBV5-1 and TRBJ2-3, with D unresolved. This CDR3 comprises 14 residues. V gave up 4 bases and J gave up 6 bases, with 15 bases separating them. Looked up from germline, CDR1 is SGHRS and CDR2 is YFSETQ. CDR3 protein: CASSPETLRDTQYF. CDR3 bases: TGCGCCAGCAGCCCCGAAACCCTCCGTGATACGCAGTATTTT.